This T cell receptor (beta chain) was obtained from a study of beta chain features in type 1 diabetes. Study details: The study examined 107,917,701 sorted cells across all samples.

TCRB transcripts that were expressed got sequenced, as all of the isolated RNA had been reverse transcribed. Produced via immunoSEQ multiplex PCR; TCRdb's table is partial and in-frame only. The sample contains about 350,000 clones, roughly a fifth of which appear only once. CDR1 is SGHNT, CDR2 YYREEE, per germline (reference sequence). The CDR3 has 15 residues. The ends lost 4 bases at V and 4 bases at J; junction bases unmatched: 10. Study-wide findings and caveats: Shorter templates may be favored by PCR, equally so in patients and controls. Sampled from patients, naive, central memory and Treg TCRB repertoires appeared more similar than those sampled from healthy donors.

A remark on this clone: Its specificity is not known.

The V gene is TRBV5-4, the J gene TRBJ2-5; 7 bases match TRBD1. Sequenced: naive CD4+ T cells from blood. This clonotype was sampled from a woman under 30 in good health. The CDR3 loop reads CASSPPGGRRETQYF. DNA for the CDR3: TGTGCCAGCAGCCCACCAGGGGGTCGACGAGAGACCCAGTACTTC.